What follows is one T cell receptor beta chain and its context. As yet, its antigen is unknown. Each TCR beta cDNA library carried unique molecular identifiers. Each CDR3 protein is one row after TCRdb ran MiXCR on the PCR reads. The sample comprises approximately 400,000 distinct CDR3 sequences, roughly 35% of which are singletons, and roughly an eighth rests with the top ten. The source of the sample is a study of post-analysis software for immune sequencing data. Study-wide results and caveats: The study found significantly lower normalized Chao1 diversity in multiple sclerosis patients than in controls.

The TCR originated in a girl under 18 with multiple sclerosis. Sequencing was carried out using blood.

CDR3 coding DNA: TGTGCCAGCAGTGAAGGCAAAGCGATCACAAGCTATGGCTACACCTTC. This translates into CASSEGKAITSYGYTF. The J gene is TRBJ1-2, the V gene TRBV6-1; D is unclear. Germline V lookup: CDR1 MNHNS, CDR2 SASEGT. The CDR3 length is 16 residues. The V and J ends lost 1 base and 4 bases respectively, with 16 bases between them.